A single sample gave rise to the 15 T cell receptor beta chains below, sequenced in a study of PD-L1 blockade in urothelial cancer. Some clones are missing from TCRdb's copy, which holds only in-frame ones; the method was immunoSEQ multiplex PCR. The table has about 45,000 clones, more than 70% seen once. Time point of the sample: pretreatment peripheral blood. The sample was PBMCs, taken around atezolizumab (anti-PD-L1) treatment. These receptor sequences come from a donor aged 40 or over with urothelial cancer.

This chain uses TRBV9 with TRBJ2-1; D is perhaps TRBD2 (5 bases). The CDR3 has 15 amino acids. Germline loops: CDR1 SGDLS, CDR2 YYNGEE. Trimming removed 0 bases from V and 2 bases from J, with 9 bases in between. CDR3 sequence reads: CASSVELGPYNEQFF. The CDR3 DNA is TGTGCCAGCAGCGTAGAACTAGGACCCTACAATGAGCAGTTCTTC. The entire variable domain, with the rest obtained from reference TRBV9 and TRBJ2-1, is as follows: DSGVTQTPKHLITATGQRVTLRCSPRSGDLSVYWYQQSLDQGLQFLIQYYNGEERAKGNILERFSAQQFPDLHSELNLSSLELGDSALYFCASSVELGPYNEQFFGPGTRLTVL.

The chain recombines TRBV11-2 with TRBJ2-2, with D possibly matching TRBD2 (7 bases). The germline V gene encodes CDR1 SGHAT and CDR2 FQNNGV. V was cut by 10 bases and J by 6 bases, with 21 bases left in between. This CDR3 has 15 amino acids. CDR3 residues: CATTRAGGLAGELFF. In nucleotides, the CDR3 is TGTGCCACCACCAGGGCCGGGGGGCTGGCCGGGGAGCTGTTTTTT. The variable domain in full, completed from reference TRBV11-2 and TRBJ2-2, reads EAGVAQSPRYKIIEKRQSVAFWCNPISGHATLYWYQQILGQGPKLLIQFQNNGVVDDSQLPKDRFSAERLKGVDSTLKIQPAKLEDSAVYLCATTRAGGLAGELFFGEGSRLTVL.

The chain recombines TRBV5-6 with TRBJ1-5; weak D call: TRBD1 (5 bases). V gave up 1 base and J gave up 5 bases, with 10 bases separating them. The CDR3 runs to 14 residues. Germline V gene lookup returns CDR1 SGHDT and CDR2 YYEEEE. CDR3 sequence reads: CASSLQGFDQPQHF. Written as DNA, the CDR3 is TGTGCCAGCAGCTTGCAGGGTTTCGATCAGCCCCAGCATTTT.

V and J are TRBV11-2 and TRBJ2-5, with 7 nucleotides matching TRBD2. V was clipped by 3 bases and J by 5 bases; unmatched bases: 6. Germline assignment: CDR1 SGHAT and CDR2 FQNNGV. The CDR3 contains 14 residues. CDR3 in amino acids: CASSFTGGGETQYF. The CDR3 region has the DNA TGTGCCAGCAGCTTCACGGGGGGTGGGGAGACCCAGTACTTC.

As to this clone: This same CDR3 is encoded by further DNA sequences in the sample. J is TRBJ2-1 and V is TRBV18; 11 bases map to TRBD2. Trimming removed 0 bases from V and 5 bases from J; junction bases left unmatched: 3. Germline values: CDR1 KGHSH, CDR2 LQKENI. This CDR3 is 16 amino acids long. The DNA for the CDR3 is TGTGCCAGCTCACCACCCGGGACTAGCGGTAACAATGAGCAGTTCTTC. Its protein is CASSPPGTSGNNEQFF. Complete variable domain (other parts from reference TRBV18 and TRBJ2-1): NAGVMQNPRHLVRRRGQEARLRCSPMKGHSHVYWYRQLPEEGLKFMVYLQKENIIDESGMPKERFSAEFPKEGPSILRIQQVVRGDSAAYFCASSPPGTSGNNEQFFGPGTRLTVL.

The chain has TRBV29-1 and TRBJ2-5, with D maybe TRBD1 (6 bases). CDR1 is SQVTM, CDR2 ANQGSEA, per germline. This CDR3 spans 13 amino acids. The CDR3 sequence is CAGVRGPQETQYF. The CDR3 bases are TGCGCCGGGGTCAGGGGCCCCCAAGAGACCCAGTACTTC.

J is TRBJ2-1 and V is TRBV12-5, with 9 bases aligning to TRBD2. This CDR3 contains 18 residues. V gave up 2 bases and J gave up 0 bases; unmatched junction bases: 8. The germline gives CDR1 LGHNT, CDR2 FRNRAP. In DNA form, the CDR3 reads TGTGCTAGTGGTTTGATTGCAGCGGGAGGAAGCTCCTACAATGAGCAGTTCTTC. Protein sequence: CASGLIAAGGSSYNEQFF.

The V and J genes are TRBV7-3 and TRBJ2-7; D is uncertain. V gave up 2 bases and J gave up 5 bases, with 10 bases separating them. The CDR3 sequence is 13 residues long. Germline CDR1 reads SGHTA; CDR2 reads FQGTGA. The CDR3 DNA reads TGTGCCAGCAGCTTAGGCCCGCCCGACGAGCAGTACTTC. Its protein product is CASSLGPPDEQYF.

In its sample, this clone was seen once. The chain recombines TRBV7-9 with TRBJ1-3; 7 bases are shared with TRBD1. Germline values: CDR1 SEHNR, CDR2 FQNEAQ (reference sequence). This CDR3 spans 12 amino acids. Unmatched junction bases numbered 4, after V lost 6 bases and J lost 8 bases. CDR3 in amino acids: CASSLTGDTIYF. In DNA, the CDR3 is TGTGCCAGCAGTCTCACAGGGGACACCATATATTTT.

This clone was counted a single time. The gene calls are TRBV5-6 and TRBJ1-6; 11 nucleotides agree with TRBD1. In germline, CDR1 is SGHDT, CDR2 YYEEEE. Losses at the gene ends were 4 bases for V and 8 bases for J; bases not matched to a gene: 5. The CDR3 runs to 15 residues. The CDR3 region has the DNA TGTGCCAGCAGCACGTGGACAGGGGGCTATTCACCCCTCCACTTT. Residues: CASSTWTGGYSPLHF.

This chain joins TRBV6-5 and TRBJ2-1; possibly TRBD2 for D (6 bases). This CDR3 is 15 amino acids long. Germline CDR1 MNHEY, CDR2 SVGAGI. The V and J ends lost 8 bases and 1 base respectively, with 15 bases between them. CDR3 loop: CASARAAGSYNEQFF. The CDR3 bases are TGTGCCAGCGCCCGGGCTGCGGGGTCCTACAATGAGCAGTTCTTC.

The gene calls are TRBV7-2 and TRBJ2-5, with a tentative D call TRBD2 (6 bases). The ends were cut back, 1 base at V and 5 bases at J, with 11 bases in the middle. This CDR3 spans 14 amino acids. Germline assignment: CDR1 SGHTA and CDR2 FQGNSA. CDR3 nucleotides: TGTGCCAGCAGCTTAGGCGGGACTCGGGAGACCCAGTACTTC. Translated, it gives CASSLGGTRETQYF.

V gene TRBV2 combines with J gene TRBJ1-2; 7 bases agree with TRBD1. Germline V gene data show CDR1 as SNHLY and CDR2 as FYNNEI. This CDR3 is 13 amino acids long. The V and J ends lost 6 bases and 5 bases, in that order; junction bases with no gene match: 6. This CDR3 is CASRGDSMYGYTF. For the CDR3, the DNA is TGTGCCAGCAGAGGGGACAGTATGTATGGCTACACCTTC.

The genes are TRBV4-2 and TRBJ2-1; unclear D gene. The CDR3 runs to 13 residues. Trimming removed 0 bases at V and 10 bases at J, with 10 bases between. Germline lookup yields CDR1 LGHNA and CDR2 YNFKEQ. CDR3 in DNA: TGTGCCAGCAGCCAAGATTGGCGAGGAGAGCAGTTCTTC. Encoded protein: CASSQDWRGEQFF.

The chain uses TRBV30 and TRBJ2-1; possibly TRBD2 for D (5 bases). Germline lookup yields CDR1 GTSNPN and CDR2 SVGIG (reference sequence). Between the trimmed V and J ends, which lost 7 bases and 4 bases, there was a span of 11 bases. The CDR3 sequence is 12 residues long. As DNA, the CDR3 is TGTGCCTCATCCCGGGGTTACAATGAGCAGTTCTTC. Amino acids: CASSRGYNEQFF.